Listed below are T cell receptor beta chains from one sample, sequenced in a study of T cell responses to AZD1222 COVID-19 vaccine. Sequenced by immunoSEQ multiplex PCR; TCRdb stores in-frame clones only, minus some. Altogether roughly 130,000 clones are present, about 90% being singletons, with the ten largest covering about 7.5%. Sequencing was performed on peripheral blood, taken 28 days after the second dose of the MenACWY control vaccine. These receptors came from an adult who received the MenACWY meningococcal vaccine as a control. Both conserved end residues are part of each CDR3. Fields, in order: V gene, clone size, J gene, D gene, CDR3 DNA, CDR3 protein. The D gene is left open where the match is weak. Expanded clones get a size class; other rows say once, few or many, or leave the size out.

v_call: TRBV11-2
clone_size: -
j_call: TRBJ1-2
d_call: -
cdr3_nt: TGTGCCAGCAGCTTAGGTAAAAGACTCTTACATAAGTATTATGGCTACACCTTC
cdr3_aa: CASSLGKRLLHKYYGYTF

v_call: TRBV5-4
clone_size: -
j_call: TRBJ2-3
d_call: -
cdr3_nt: TGTGCCAGCAGCTTGGGGGCTGGCACAGATACGCAGTATTTT
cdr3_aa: CASSLGAGTDTQYF

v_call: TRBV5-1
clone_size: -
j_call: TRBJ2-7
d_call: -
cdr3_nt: TGCGCCAGCAGCCAGGGAGAAGGCACCCCCTACGAGCAGTACTTC
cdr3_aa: CASSQGEGTPYEQYF

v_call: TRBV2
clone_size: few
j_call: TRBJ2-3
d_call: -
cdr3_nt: TGTGCCAGCAGTGATCGGGGCTTGGCGGATACGCAGTATTTT
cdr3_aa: CASSDRGLADTQYF

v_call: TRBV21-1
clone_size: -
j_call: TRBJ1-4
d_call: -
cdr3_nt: TGTGCCAGCCCCTGGGTACAGAAAATCGACCGGAATGAAAAACTGTTTTTT
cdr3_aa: CASPWVQKIDRNEKLFF

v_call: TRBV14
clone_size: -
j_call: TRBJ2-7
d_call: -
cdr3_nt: TGTGCCAGCAGCCAAGACGCCACGTTTCTCTACGAGCAGTACTTC
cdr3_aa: CASSQDATFLYEQYF

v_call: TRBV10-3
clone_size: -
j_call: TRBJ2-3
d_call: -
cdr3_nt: TGTGCCATCAGTGGGGACAGCACAGATACGCAGTATTTT
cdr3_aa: CAISGDSTDTQYF

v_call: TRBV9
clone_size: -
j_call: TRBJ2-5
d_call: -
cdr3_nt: TGTGCCAGCACACGTAACGTGGGGGAGAGAGAGACCCAGTACTTC
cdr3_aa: CASTRNVGERETQYF

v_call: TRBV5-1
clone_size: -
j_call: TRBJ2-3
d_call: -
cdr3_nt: TGCGCCAGCAGCTTTAACACAGATACGCAGTATTTT
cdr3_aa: CASSFNTDTQYF

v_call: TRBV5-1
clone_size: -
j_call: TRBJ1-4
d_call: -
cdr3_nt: TGCGCCAGCAGCTTGGCTGGACTACATGAAAAACTGTTTTTT
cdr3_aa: CASSLAGLHEKLFF

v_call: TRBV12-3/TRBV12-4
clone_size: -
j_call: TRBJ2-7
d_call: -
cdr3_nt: TGTGCCAGCAGTTTAGGGAGCGGCTCCGAGCAGTACTTC
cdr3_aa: CASSLGSGSEQYF

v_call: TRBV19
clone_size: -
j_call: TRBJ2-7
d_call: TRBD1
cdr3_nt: TGTGCCAGTACCGGGACAGGGGGCCTCGAGCAGTACTTC
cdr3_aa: CASTGTGGLEQYF

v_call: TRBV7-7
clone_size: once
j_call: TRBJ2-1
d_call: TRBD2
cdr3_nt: TGTGCCAGCAGCCCATCTAGCGGGGGGCACAATGAGCAGTTCTTC
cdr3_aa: CASSPSSGGHNEQFF

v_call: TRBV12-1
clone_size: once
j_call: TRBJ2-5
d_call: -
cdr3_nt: TGTGCCAGCAGCTTTGGTAGGGAGACCCAGTACTTC
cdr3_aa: CASSFGRETQYF

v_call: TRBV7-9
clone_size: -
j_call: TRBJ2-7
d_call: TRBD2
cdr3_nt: TGTGCCAGCAGCCGACTAGCGGGGGCCTACTACGAGCAGTACTTC
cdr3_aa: CASSRLAGAYYEQYF

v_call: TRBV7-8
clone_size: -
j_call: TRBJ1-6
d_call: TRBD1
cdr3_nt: TGTGCCAGCAGCCCAAGACAGGGGAGGAATTCACCCCTCCACTTT
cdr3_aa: CASSPRQGRNSPLHF

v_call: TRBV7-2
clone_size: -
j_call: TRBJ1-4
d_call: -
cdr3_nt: TGTGCCAGCAGCTTAGAGGCCGCCGGCGGGCTGTTTTTT
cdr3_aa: CASSLEAAGGLFF

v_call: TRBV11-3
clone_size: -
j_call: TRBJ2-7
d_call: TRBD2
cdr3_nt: TGTGCCAGCAGCAAGACTAGCGGGAGTGGGTACGAGCAGTACTTC
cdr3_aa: CASSKTSGSGYEQYF

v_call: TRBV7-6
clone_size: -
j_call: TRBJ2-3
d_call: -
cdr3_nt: TGTGCCAGCCAGAGGGGAAGCACAGATACGCAGTATTTT
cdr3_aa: CASQRGSTDTQYF

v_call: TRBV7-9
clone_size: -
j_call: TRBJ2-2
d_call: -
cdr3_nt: TGTGCCAGCAGCCCCCAGGGTACCGGGGAGCTGTTTTTT
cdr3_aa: CASSPQGTGELFF

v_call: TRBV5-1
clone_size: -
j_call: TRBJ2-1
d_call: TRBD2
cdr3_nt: TGCGCCAGCGGAGCAATAGCGGGAGGAAACAATGAGCAGTTCTTC
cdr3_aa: CASGAIAGGNNEQFF

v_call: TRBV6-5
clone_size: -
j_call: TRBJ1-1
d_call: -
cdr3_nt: TGTGCCAGCAGTTACTCGGTTCAGACTGAAGCTTTCTTT
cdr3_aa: CASSYSVQTEAFF

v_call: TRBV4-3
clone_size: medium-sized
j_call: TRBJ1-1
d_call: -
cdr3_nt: TGCGCCAGCAGCCAAGGTATACTGAACACTGAAGCTTTCTTT
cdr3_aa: CASSQGILNTEAFF

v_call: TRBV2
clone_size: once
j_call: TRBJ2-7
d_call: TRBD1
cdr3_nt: TGTGCCAGCAGTGCGACCGGACAGGGCACTTTTGACTCCTACGAGCAGTACTTC
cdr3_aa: CASSATGQGTFDSYEQYF

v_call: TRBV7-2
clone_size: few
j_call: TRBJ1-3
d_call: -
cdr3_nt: TGTGCCAGCAGCCTACGAACAGGAGGGCTTGGAAACACCATATATTTT
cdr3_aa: CASSLRTGGLGNTIYF

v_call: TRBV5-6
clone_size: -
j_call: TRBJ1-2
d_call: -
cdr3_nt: TGTGCCAGCAGCCCCGGACGGGGGACCTATGGCTACACCTTC
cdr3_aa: CASSPGRGTYGYTF

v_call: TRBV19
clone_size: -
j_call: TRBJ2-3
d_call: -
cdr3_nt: TGTGCCAGTAGTATCAATATGGGGACACTACGTCAGTATTTT
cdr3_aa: CASSINMGTLRQYF

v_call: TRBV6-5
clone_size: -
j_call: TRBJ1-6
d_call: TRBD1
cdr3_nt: TGTGCCAGCAGTTACTTAGACAGGGGGGATTCACCCCTCCACTTT
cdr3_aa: CASSYLDRGDSPLHF

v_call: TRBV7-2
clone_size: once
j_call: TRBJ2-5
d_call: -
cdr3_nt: TGTGCCAGCAGCTCAGGACAGATAGGAGGGACCCAGTACTTC
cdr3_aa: CASSSGQIGGTQYF

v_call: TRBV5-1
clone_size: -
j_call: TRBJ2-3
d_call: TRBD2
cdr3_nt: TGCGCCAGCAGCCTAGGGACTAGCGCGACCACAGATACGCAGTATTTT
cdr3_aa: CASSLGTSATTDTQYF

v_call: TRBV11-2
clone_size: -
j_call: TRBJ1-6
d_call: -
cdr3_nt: TGTGCCAGCAGCCCCAGACAGGCGAGCTCCTATAATTCACCCCTCCACTTT
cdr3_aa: CASSPRQASSYNSPLHF

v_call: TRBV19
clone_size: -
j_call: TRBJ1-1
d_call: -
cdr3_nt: TGTGCCAGTAGGCACCAGGGAGGCCACACTGAAGCTTTCTTT
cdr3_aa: CASRHQGGHTEAFF

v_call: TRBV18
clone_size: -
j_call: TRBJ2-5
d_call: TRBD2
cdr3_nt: TGTGCCAGCTCAGGCCGGGAGGAGGAGACCCAGTACTTC
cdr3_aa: CASSGREEETQYF

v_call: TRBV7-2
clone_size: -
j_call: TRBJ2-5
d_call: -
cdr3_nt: TGTGCCAGCAGCTTGAGCACCCTCCAAGAGACCCAGTACTTC
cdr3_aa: CASSLSTLQETQYF

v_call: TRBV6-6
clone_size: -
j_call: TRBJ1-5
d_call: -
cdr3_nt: TGTGCCAGCACCGAATGGGGCGGCCACAATCAGCCCCAGCATTTT
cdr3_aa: CASTEWGGHNQPQHF

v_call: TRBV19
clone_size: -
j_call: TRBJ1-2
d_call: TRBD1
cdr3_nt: TGTGCCACTGGACAGGGGAATAACTATGGCTACACCTTC
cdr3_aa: CATGQGNNYGYTF

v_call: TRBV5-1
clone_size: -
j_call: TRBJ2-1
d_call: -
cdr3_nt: TGCGCCAGCAGCGGGGGGCTAGCGGAGAACAATGAGCAGTTCTTC
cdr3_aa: CASSGGLAENNEQFF

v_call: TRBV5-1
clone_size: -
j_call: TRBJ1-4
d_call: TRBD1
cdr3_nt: TGCGCCAGCAGCTTACCGGGACAGGGAGATGAAAAACTGTTTTTT
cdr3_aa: CASSLPGQGDEKLFF

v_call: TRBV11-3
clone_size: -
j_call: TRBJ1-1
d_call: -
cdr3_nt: TGTGCCAGCAGCCAACATGGCGGCAAGAACACTGAAGCTTTCTTT
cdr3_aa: CASSQHGGKNTEAFF

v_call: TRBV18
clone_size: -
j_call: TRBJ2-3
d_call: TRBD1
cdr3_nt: TGTGCCAGCTCTCCCGGGACAGGGGCTTTCGATACGCAGTATTTT
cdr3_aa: CASSPGTGAFDTQYF